Below, 27 T cell receptor beta chains from the same sample are listed, as sequenced in a study of graft-versus-host responses after intestinal transplantation. The antigens for these receptors are not known. Profiled with immunoSEQ multiplex PCR; TCRdb holds only in-frame clones, not every one. This table has about 120,000 clones, approximately 95% appearing once. The input for sequencing was unstimulated CD8+ T cells sorted from spleen or lymph node cells, taken before intestinal transplant. These receptors all come from a human donor who received an intestinal transplant.

The chain links TRBV5-5 to TRBJ2-1; D is undetermined. Germline assignment: CDR1 SGHKS and CDR2 YYEKEE (reference sequence). This CDR3 contains 15 residues. V was pared by 2 bases and J by 3 bases, with 12 bases between. CDR3 bases: TGTGCCAGCAGCTTCGGCGGATACTACTACAATGAGCAGTTCTTC. Translated: CASSFGGYYYNEQFF.

The V and J genes are TRBV27 and TRBJ2-1, with D possibly being TRBD2 (6 bases). The CDR3 sequence is 14 residues long. The germline V and J ends were trimmed by 1 base and 8 bases, with 12 bases remaining between them. Germline V gives CDR1 MNHEY, CDR2 SMNVEV (reference sequence). The CDR3 nucleotides are TGTGCCAGCAGTTTATTGCGGGAAGACGATGAGCAGTTCTTC. Translation gives CASSLLREDDEQFF.

This sequence joins TRBV5-8 and TRBJ2-1, with TRBD1 matching over 9 bases. This CDR3 has 15 amino acids. Per the germline V gene, CDR1 is SGHTS and CDR2 is YDEGEE. J lost 3 bases, V lost 0 bases, and 1 base had no gene match. The CDR3 nucleotides read TGTGCCAGCAGCTTGGAGGGACAGGGCTACAATGAGCAGTTCTTC. It specifies CASSLEGQGYNEQFF.

In DNA, the CDR3 is TGTGCCAGCAGTTCCGACAGGGGATATCAGCCCCAGCATTTT. Translation gives CASSSDRGYQPQHF. This rearrangement joins TRBV27 to TRBJ1-5; 8 positions agree with TRBD1. The CDR3 runs 14 residues. Germline trimming cut 4 bases from V and 5 bases from J; bases unmatched to any gene: 4. Germline V gives CDR1 MNHEY, CDR2 SMNVEV (reference sequence).

The rearrangement links TRBV7-9 to TRBJ1-1; D is perhaps TRBD1 (6 bases). CDR1 SEHNR and CDR2 FQNEAQ come from the germline V gene (reference sequence). Trimming cost V 5 bases and J 5 bases, with 15 bases left between them. The CDR3 consists of 14 residues. CDR3 DNA sequence: TGTGCCAGCAGCCTCTCTGGGGGGGCAACTGAAGCTTTCTTT. Its protein is CASSLSGGATEAFF.

The chain couples TRBV27 to TRBJ2-7, with TRBD1 identical over 8 bases. The V gene end was trimmed by 0 bases and the J gene end by 0 bases; junction bases not matched to a gene: 7. Germline CDR1 is MNHEY and CDR2 is SMNVEV (reference sequence). The CDR3 has 17 amino acids. The CDR3 DNA is TGTGCCAGCAGTTTATCGTGGGACAGGCCAAGCTCCTACGAGCAGTACTTC. This codes for CASSLSWDRPSSYEQYF.

This chain uses TRBV9 with TRBJ2-1; D unclear. The CDR3 has 15 residues. Germline-derived CDR1 and CDR2 are SGDLS and YYNGEE. The V end was cut by 4 bases, the J end by 5 bases, with 16 bases between. CDR3 DNA sequence: TGTGCCAGCAGCTCGGCCGAATTGAGGCACAATGAGCAGTTCTTC. Its protein product is CASSSAELRHNEQFF. Together with reference TRBV9 and TRBJ2-1, the CDR3 gives the full variable domain: DSGVTQTPKHLITATGQRVTLRCSPRSGDLSVYWYQQSLDQGLQFLIQYYNGEERAKGNILERFSAQQFPDLHSELNLSSLELGDSALYFCASSSAELRHNEQFFGPGTRLTVL.

V and J are TRBV7-7 and TRBJ2-1, with TRBD2 matching over 11 bases. The CDR3 runs 16 residues. Trimming took 1 base from V and 5 from J; bases not matched to a gene: 4. In germline, CDR1 is SSHAT, CDR2 FNYEAQ (reference sequence). The CDR3 DNA follows: TGTGCCAGCAGCTTAGAACTAGCGGGAGCAAACAATGAGCAGTTCTTC. It yields the protein CASSLELAGANNEQFF.

This rearrangement joins TRBV13 to TRBJ2-3; the match to TRBD2 covers 12 bases. Germline-derived CDR1 and CDR2 are PRHDT and FYEKMQ (reference sequence). This CDR3 spans 18 amino acids. The J segment lost 1 base and the V segment lost 4 bases, leaving 9 bases of the junction unmatched. CDR3 coding DNA: TGTGCCAGCAGCTCGACTAGCGGGAGAGGAGGGGGCACAGATACGCAGTATTTT. Encoded protein: CASSSTSGRGGGTDTQYF.

This chain connects TRBV27 to TRBJ1-5; unclear D gene. Germline V gene data show CDR1 as MNHEY and CDR2 as SMNVEV (reference sequence). V lost 0 bases, J lost 5 bases, and 11 bases lay in between. The CDR3 runs 15 residues. The CDR3 sequence: CASSLSSENHQPQHF. CDR3 nucleotides: TGTGCCAGCAGTTTATCATCGGAAAACCATCAGCCCCAGCATTTT.

This rearrangement joins TRBV11-3 to TRBJ2-1; TRBD2 aligns across 11 bases. Germline CDR1 SGHNT, CDR2 YENEEA. J gave up 5 bases and V 5 bases, and 11 bases lay outside the gene matches. The CDR3 spans 17 residues. The CDR3 sequence: CASSTRLAGTPDNEQFF. The DNA of the CDR3 is TGTGCCAGCAGCACTAGACTAGCGGGGACGCCTGACAATGAGCAGTTCTTC.

J is TRBJ1-2 and V is TRBV27; perhaps TRBD1 as D (5 bases). Germline V gene sequence: CDR1 MNHEY, CDR2 SMNVEV (reference sequence). V lost 3 bases and J lost 4, with 12 bases in between. The CDR3 extends over 14 amino acids. The CDR3 DNA sequence: TGTGCCAGCAGTTTCCTTCCGGGGGTCTATGGCTACACCTTC. It is translated as CASSFLPGVYGYTF.

The CDR3: CSVQGGIALYQETQYF. The CDR3 nucleotides are TGCAGCGTTCAAGGGGGGATCGCCCTATACCAAGAGACCCAGTACTTC. The chain carries TRBV29-1 and TRBJ2-5, with D perhaps assigned TRBD1 or TRBD2 (6 bases each). The V and J ends lost 5 bases and 0 bases respectively, with 19 bases between them. From germline, CDR1 is SQVTM and CDR2 ANQGSEA. The CDR3 consists of 16 residues.

The V and J genes are TRBV9 and TRBJ1-5; 11 bases align to TRBD1. This CDR3 has 13 amino acids. Trimming removed 7 bases from V and 5 bases from J; junction bases left unmatched: 2. Germline V gene data show CDR1 as SGDLS and CDR2 as YYNGEE. For the CDR3, the DNA is TGTGCCAGCGGGGGACAGGGGGATCAGCCCCAGCATTTT. Translated: CASGGQGDQPQHF.

The CDR3 nucleotides read TGCGCCAGCAGCCAAGATAGACAGACCCAGTACTTC. As protein: CASSQDRQTQYF. V gene TRBV4-1 combines with J gene TRBJ2-5; unclear D gene. Germline V gives CDR1 MGHRA, CDR2 YSYEKL. The V end lost 0 bases, the J end lost 6 bases, and 5 bases lay between the germline ends. There are 12 residues in the CDR3.

This chain connects TRBV29-1 to TRBJ2-7; 10 nucleotides match TRBD1. The junction had 9 bases not matched to a gene; V was cut back by 7 bases and J by 6 bases. The CDR3 runs 13 residues. The V gene's germline CDR1 is SQVTM and CDR2 ANQGSEA. CDR3 loop: CSAKGQGTSEQYF. CDR3 nucleotides: TGCAGCGCTAAGGGACAGGGGACTAGCGAGCAGTACTTC.

The gene calls are TRBV5-6 and TRBJ2-2, with a tentative D call TRBD2 (5 bases). V dropped 2 bases and J dropped 0 bases, with 14 bases sitting between them. CDR3 length equals 17 residues. Germline CDR1 reads SGHDT; CDR2 reads YYEEEE. This CDR3 reads CASSFFGEGANTGELFF. Written as DNA, the CDR3 is TGTGCCAGCAGCTTCTTTGGAGAGGGCGCGAACACCGGGGAGCTGTTTTTT.

This chain joins TRBV6-1 and TRBJ2-7, with 8 bases matching TRBD1. The V gene's germline CDR1 is MNHNS and CDR2 SASEGT. The CDR3 is made up of 15 amino acids. J gave up 6 bases and V 2 bases, and 9 bases lay outside the gene matches. The DNA of the CDR3 is TGTGCCAGCAGTGAAAGGCAGGGGGCGCTGACCGAGCAGTACTTC. It yields the protein CASSERQGALTEQYF.

The chain employs TRBV25-1 and TRBJ1-3, with a tentative D call TRBD1 (5 bases). CDR1 is MGHDK, CDR2 SYGVNS, per germline. The CDR3 contains 14 residues. The V end was cut by 4 bases, the J end by 3 bases, with 10 bases between. CDR3 DNA: TGTGCCAGCAGTGGGGGGGGGATTGGAAACACCATATATTTT. Amino acids: CASSGGGIGNTIYF.

The CDR3 sequence is CASSRKDFYLAKNIQYF. The CDR3 DNA is TGCGCCAGCAGTCGAAAGGATTTCTATCTAGCCAAAAACATTCAGTACTTC. This chain joins TRBV23-1 and TRBJ2-4; no clear D gene. TRBV23-1 is an open reading frame, and its role is uncertain. V was shortened by 4 bases and J by 0 bases, with 16 bases between the two germline ends. The CDR3 runs 17 residues.

This clone appeared once. V usage is TRBV9 and J usage is TRBJ2-2; D perhaps matches TRBD1 (6 bases). The CDR3 has 17 residues. Looked up from germline, CDR1 is SGDLS and CDR2 is YYNGEE. With 0 bases removed from V and 5 bases from J, the gap between germline ends came to 17 bases. The CDR3 sequence is CASSVAQRGGRTGELFF. The CDR3 DNA is TGTGCCAGCAGCGTAGCCCAGCGAGGGGGAAGAACCGGGGAGCTGTTTTTT.

The chain combines TRBV6-5 with TRBJ1-5; 9 bases match TRBD1. Trimming cost V 6 bases and J 3 bases; bases outside gene matches: 6. CDR1 and CDR2 from the germline V gene are MNHEY and SVGAGI. This CDR3 region has 15 residues. The chain's CDR3 is CASRSGTGTNQPQHF. In nucleotides, the CDR3 is TGTGCCAGCAGATCCGGGACAGGGACCAATCAGCCCCAGCATTTT.

This chain uses TRBV28 with TRBJ2-5, with a possible D match to TRBD2 (6 bases). Trimming stripped 3 bases from V and 2 bases from J, with 10 bases between. The CDR3 has 14 residues. Germline values: CDR1 MDHEN, CDR2 SYDVKM. The CDR3 here is CASSFRLEQETQYF. Written as DNA, the CDR3 is TGTGCCAGCAGTTTCCGACTAGAACAAGAGACCCAGTACTTC.

This clone was seen a single time. The chain employs TRBV11-2 and TRBJ2-7, with TRBD2 identical over 7 bases. CDR3 length: 14 residues. The germline V gene has CDR1 SGHAT and CDR2 FQNNGV. After removal of 5 bases from V and 3 bases from J, the junction contained 7 bases not matched to a gene. The CDR3, as DNA: TGTGCCAGCAGCCCTCGCCCTAGCGGCTACGAGCAGTACTTC. As protein: CASSPRPSGYEQYF.

J is TRBJ2-7 and V is TRBV11-3; D possibly corresponds to TRBD1 (5 bases). The CDR3 extends over 13 amino acids. V lost 4 bases, J lost 3 bases, and 10 bases lay in between. Germline CDR1 reads SGHNT; CDR2 reads YENEEA. The CDR3 DNA reads as TGTGCCAGCAGCTCCGACAGAAACTACGAGCAGTACTTC. Its protein is CASSSDRNYEQYF.

V gene TRBV29-1 combines with J gene TRBJ2-1; D possibly corresponds to TRBD2 (6 bases). This CDR3 comprises 14 residues. The germline CDR1 and CDR2 sequences are SQVTM and ANQGSEA. Trimming took off 3 bases at V and 7 bases at J, with 16 bases between the two ends. CDR3 DNA sequence: TGCAGCGTTGAGATTGGGGCCGGGGGTAATGAGCAGTTCTTC. Translating it yields CSVEIGAGGNEQFF.

This rearrangement joins TRBV5-6 to TRBJ1-6, with TRBD1 matching 7 bases. V was pared by 4 bases and J by 8 bases, with 9 bases of the junction left unmatched. The CDR3 spans 15 residues. Per the germline V gene, CDR1 is SGHDT and CDR2 is YYEEEE. In DNA, the CDR3 is TGTGCCAGCAGCCTAATTGGGACAGCTCATTCACCCCTCCACTTT. Translating it yields CASSLIGTAHSPLHF.